This TCR beta chain was found in a study of control samples from healthy donors and cancer patients. Some clones are missing from TCRdb's copy, which holds only in-frame ones; the method was immunoSEQ multiplex PCR. Of 85,000 to 110,000 clones in the sample, roughly 90% were seen once. The V end lost 3 bases, the J end lost 0 bases, and 6 bases lay between the germline ends. This CDR3 contains 15 residues. Germline values: CDR1 SGHNT, CDR2 YENEEA. In this sample, this clone turned up a few times. The origin of this receptor is a man aged 60-69 years with lung cancer. The sequenced material came from PBMCs. The V and J genes are TRBV11-3 and TRBJ1-6; tentatively, D is TRBD1 (5 bases). The DNA of the CDR3 is TGTGCCAGCAGCTTGGGGGGCTCCTATAATTCACCCCTCCACTTT. Its translation is CASSLGGSYNSPLHF.